A selection of T cell receptor beta chains follows, all from one sample in a study of neurological immune-mediated disorders. TCRdb passed the 5' RACE reads through MiXCR, listing each CDR3 protein once. This sample has 81,000 or so distinct CDR3 sequences, with roughly 13% found just once. The sequenced sample was PBMCs. The receptors come from a female donor with HTLV-1-associated myelopathy (HAM/TSP). CDR3s include the opening cysteine and the closing phenylalanine or tryptophan. A D gene is named only where the DNA matches it firmly. Rows give clone size only sometimes, using once, few, many, or a class for an expanded clone.

>many|TRBV18|-|TRBJ2-7
TGTGCCAGCTCACCACCGCCAGGCTATAGGGGGGCCTCCTACGAGCAGTACTTC
CASSPPPGYRGASYEQYF
>-|TRBV28|-|TRBJ2-2
TGTGCCAGCAGCCCTGGCCTCGGGACAACCTACACCGGGGAGCTGTTTTTT
CASSPGLGTTYTGELFF
>many|TRBV7-9|-|TRBJ2-2
TGTGCCAGCAGCTTAACGAAAGGACAGTCGAACACCGGGGAGCTGTTTTTT
CASSLTKGQSNTGELFF
>many|TRBV12-3/TRBV12-4|TRBD1|TRBJ1-1
TGTGCCAGCAGTTTAGCGGTTCCAGGGGGGAGGACTGAAGCTTTCTTT
CASSLAVPGGRTEAFF
>many|TRBV5-1|TRBD1|TRBJ2-5
TGCGCCAGCAGCGTGACAGGGGACCAAGAGACCCAGTACTTC
CASSVTGDQETQYF
>many|TRBV4-2|-|TRBJ1-6
TGTGCCAGCAGCCAAGATCCCGGCAGGGTCAATTCACCCCTCCACTTT
CASSQDPGRVNSPLHF
>many|TRBV6-1|-|TRBJ1-2
TGTGCCAGCAGTGAAAGCACAAACAACTATGGCTACACCTTC
CASSESTNNYGYTF
>-|TRBV5-1|TRBD1|TRBJ2-7
TGCGCCAGCAGCTCGCGAATTACAGGGGTCCTCGTCGAGCAGTACTTC
CASSSRITGVLVEQYF
>medium-sized|TRBV20-1|-|TRBJ2-7
TGCAGTGCTGCGTTACCCCGGGGGACGGACTACGAGCAGTACTTC
CSAALPRGTDYEQYF
>many|TRBV20-1|TRBD1|TRBJ2-7
TGCAGTGCTAGAAAGAACCTCCGGGACAGGGCCAGAGAGCAGTACTTC
CSARKNLRDRAREQYF
>many|TRBV5-1|-|TRBJ2-3
TGCGCCAGCAGCTCGTCGGTGTCGGGCACAGATACGCAGTATTTT
CASSSSVSGTDTQYF
>many|TRBV5-1|-|TRBJ2-3
TGCGCCAGCAGCTTGTTGGCTCTCACAGATACGCAGTATTTT
CASSLLALTDTQYF
>many|TRBV5-1|-|TRBJ1-4
TGCGCCAGCAGGGACAACGTATTTGCAACTAATGAAAAACTGTTTTTT
CASRDNVFATNEKLFF
>-|TRBV29-1|-|TRBJ2-3
TGCAGCGTCCCCTGGGGGGGGGGCTTTTCCCCCGCAGATACGCAGTATTTT
CSVPWGGGFSPADTQYF
>many|TRBV5-1|TRBD2|TRBJ2-1
TGCGCCAGCAGCTCCGGACTAGCCTCCGTGAATGAGCAGTTCTTC
CASSSGLASVNEQFF
>many|TRBV5-1|-|TRBJ2-1
TGCGCCAGCAGCTTGGACTCTCCCTACAATGAGCAGTTCTTC
CASSLDSPYNEQFF
>-|TRBV6-2/TRBV6-3|-|TRBJ2-1
TGTGCCAGCAAAGAGACCCGGGATGAGCAGTTCTTC
CASKETRDEQFF
>many|TRBV7-8|-|TRBJ1-1
TGTGCCAGCAGCCCAACCACAGAGCCGAACACTGAAGCTTTCTTT
CASSPTTEPNTEAFF
>-|TRBV7-9|TRBD1|TRBJ1-6
TGTGCCAGCAGCAATTTCGGTGGGACAGGGGTAAAAAAGGCCAGTTCACCCCTCCACTTT
CASSNFGGTGVKKASSPLHF
>-|TRBV5-1|TRBD2|TRBJ2-1
TGCGCCAGCAGATCCCTAGCGGGGAGCTCTTACAATGAGCAGTTCTTC
CASRSLAGSSYNEQFF
>many|TRBV28|-|TRBJ1-1
TGTGCCAGCAGTTTACCGGTGATTGCTTTCTTT
CASSLPVIAFF
>few|TRBV29-1|-|TRBJ1-2
TGCAGCGTTCCGAAAGTCCCCTATGGCTACACCTTC
CSVPKVPYGYTF
>many|TRBV20-1|TRBD1|TRBJ1-1
TGCAGTGCGGGGACAGGGGGGCGGACTGAAGCTTTCTTT
CSAGTGGRTEAFF
>many|TRBV5-1|-|TRBJ2-7
TGCGCCAGCAGCTTGGACACCCTGGAGCAGTACTTC
CASSLDTLEQYF
>many|TRBV6-2/TRBV6-3|TRBD2|TRBJ2-7
TGTGCCAGCAGTAGACTAGCGGGGGAGCAGTACTTC
CASSRLAGEQYF
>few|TRBV11-1|TRBD1|TRBJ2-1
TGTGCCAGCAGCTCTAGACGGCCCGTCCCGGGACAGGGTTCGGGCAATGAGCAGTTCTTC
CASSSRRPVPGQGSGNEQFF
>many|TRBV11-2|-|TRBJ2-7
TGTGCCAGCAGCTGGGCCCTTTACTACGAGCAGTACTTC
CASSWALYYEQYF
>many|TRBV5-1|TRBD1|TRBJ1-2
TGCGCCAGCAGCTTGTTAGGGGGCGAGGATAACTATGGCTACACCTTC
CASSLLGGEDNYGYTF
>many|TRBV12-3/TRBV12-4|TRBD1|TRBJ1-5
TGTGCCAGCAGTCCGCGCCGGGACAGTCGACAGCCCCAGCATTTT
CASSPRRDSRQPQHF
>-|TRBV5-1|-|TRBJ1-4
TGCGCCAGCAGCGAACCGGGGGCAGAAAAACTGTTTTTT
CASSEPGAEKLFF
>-|TRBV12-3/TRBV12-4|-|TRBJ2-5
TGTGCCAGCAGCGAACAACGACAAGAGACCCAGTACTTC
CASSEQRQETQYF
>many|TRBV9|TRBD1|TRBJ2-5
TGTGCCAGCAGCCAAGGACCGGGACAGAAAGAGACCCAGTACTTC
CASSQGPGQKETQYF
>-|TRBV29-1|-|TRBJ1-1
TGCAGCGTTGGTTTTTGGGACACTGAAGCTTTCTTT
CSVGFWDTEAFF
>many|TRBV6-6|TRBD2|TRBJ2-7
TGTGCCAGCAGTCCACCTAGGGCGGGGGAATCCTACGAGCAGTACTTC
CASSPPRAGESYEQYF
>many|TRBV12-3/TRBV12-4|TRBD2|TRBJ2-2
TGTGCCAGCAGTTCACTAGCGGGGGGAATTCGTACCGGGGAGCTGTTTTTT
CASSSLAGGIRTGELFF
>many|TRBV29-1|-|TRBJ2-1
TGCAGCGTTCGGGGCAACCTCGGGTATGAGCAGTTCTTC
CSVRGNLGYEQFF
>many|TRBV10-3|-|TRBJ1-3
TGTGCCATCGAGGCCCAGGGAGGGAACACCATATATTTT
CAIEAQGGNTIYF
>few|TRBV11-2|-|TRBJ1-1
TGTGCCAGCAGCCCGAGGGGGGGCAGGGCAAACACTGAAGCTTTCTTT
CASSPRGGRANTEAFF
>many|TRBV7-3|-|TRBJ1-2
TGTGCCAGCAGCCCTCAGGGAAACAGCGGCTACACCTTC
CASSPQGNSGYTF
>-|TRBV30|-|TRBJ2-7
TGTTCCTGGAGTCGGGAAGGGACCCCGCTCTACGAGCAGTACTTC
CSWSREGTPLYEQYF
>many|TRBV29-1|TRBD1|TRBJ1-3
TGCAGCGCTGTGACAGGGACTGGAAACACCATATATTTT
CSAVTGTGNTIYF
>many|TRBV5-6|-|TRBJ1-5
TGTGCCAGCAGCTTGTGGTTAGGGGGGAACCAGCCCCAGCATTTT
CASSLWLGGNQPQHF
>many|TRBV10-1|-|TRBJ2-3
TGCGCCAGCAGTGAGGGACAGTGGGGCCAAGATACGCAGTATTTT
CASSEGQWGQDTQYF
>few|TRBV5-1|-|TRBJ2-7
TGCGCCAGCAGCTTGGAACAGAGGAGGATCTACGAGCAGTACTTC
CASSLEQRRIYEQYF
>many|TRBV5-1|-|TRBJ1-1
TGCGCCAGCAGCCTAAACGACAGGAACACTGAAGCTTTCTTT
CASSLNDRNTEAFF
>many|TRBV4-1|TRBD2|TRBJ2-7
TGCGCCAGCAGCCAAGATCCGCAGATCGTCCTAGCGGGGACCTACGAGCAGTACTTC
CASSQDPQIVLAGTYEQYF
>many|TRBV7-9|-|TRBJ2-7
TGTGCCAGCAGCAACTTGACACAGGGTTACTCCTACGAGCAGTACTTC
CASSNLTQGYSYEQYF
>-|TRBV6-6|TRBD1|TRBJ2-7
TGTGCCAGCAGTTACCCGACAGGGTCTCTCTACGAGCAGTACTTC
CASSYPTGSLYEQYF
>few|TRBV11-2|TRBD2|TRBJ2-5
TGTGCCAGCAGCCCAGGACTAGCGGGGGGGACCCTTGAGACCCAGTACTTC
CASSPGLAGGTLETQYF